Presented here are 31 T cell receptor beta chains from one specimen sequenced in a study of cytomegalovirus exposure and HLA in healthy donors. Method: immunoSEQ multiplex PCR; TCRdb's copy keeps in-frame clones and lacks some. Of over 150,000 clones listed, about 90% are singletons. The source material was PBMCs. These TCRs come from a woman under 40 in good health and CMV-seronegative.

The CDR3: CASSMGPGNQPQHF. CDR3 coding DNA: TGTGCCAGTAGTATGGGCCCGGGTAATCAGCCCCAGCATTTT. The J gene is TRBJ1-5, the V gene TRBV19; D remains unclear. Trimming removed 3 bases at V and 4 bases at J, with 10 bases between. The CDR3 extends over 14 amino acids. CDR1 LNHDA and CDR2 SQIVND come from the germline V gene (reference sequence).

V gene TRBV6-6 combines with J gene TRBJ2-7; D possibly corresponds to TRBD2 (5 bases). CDR1 and CDR2 from the germline V gene are MNHNY and SVGAGI (reference sequence). Trimming removed 0 bases at V and 6 bases at J, with 9 bases between. The length of the CDR3 is 13 residues. The CDR3, as DNA: TGTGCCAGCAGTTACTCGGTGCGGGCCGAGCAGTACTTC. Residues: CASSYSVRAEQYF.

This clone was observed once. The J gene is TRBJ1-5, the V gene TRBV15, with D uncertain. The CDR3 loop spans 13 amino acids. The V and J ends lost 0 bases and 6 bases respectively, with 6 bases between them. The germline CDR1 and CDR2 sequences are LNHNV and YYDKDF (reference sequence). The CDR3 loop is CATSREGLQPQHF. The CDR3 DNA sequence: TGTGCCACCAGCAGAGAAGGGCTTCAGCCCCAGCATTTT.

J is TRBJ1-2 and V is TRBV9; possible D gene TRBD1, 5 bases. The CDR3 has 16 amino acids. Trimming stripped 2 bases from V and 5 bases from J, with 19 bases between. Germline-derived CDR1 and CDR2 are SGDLS and YYNGEE. The CDR3, as DNA: TGTGCCAGCAGCGTGGGGGAAGCAGCGGGTCGTTATGGCTACACCTTC. Its protein product is CASSVGEAAGRYGYTF.

In this sample, this clone turned up a few times. The rearrangement joins TRBV25-1 to TRBJ2-3; D remains ambiguous. The CDR3 contains 13 residues. Germline CDR1 MGHDK, CDR2 SYGVNS. Trimming took 2 bases from V and 4 from J, leaving 7 bases between them. The CDR3 DNA reads TGTGCCAGCAGTGAAGGTTGGGCAGATACGCAGTATTTT. It translates to CASSEGWADTQYF.

The V and J genes are TRBV2 and TRBJ1-4, with 10 bases aligning to TRBD1. CDR1 is SNHLY, CDR2 FYNNEI, per germline. V was pared by 5 bases and J by 7 bases, with 4 bases of the junction left unmatched. The CDR3 has 14 amino acids. The CDR3 protein is CASSRDRGREKLFF. In nucleotides, the CDR3 is TGTGCCAGCAGTCGGGACAGGGGTCGTGAAAAACTGTTTTTT.

This clone was seen a handful of times. This same CDR3 is encoded by further DNA sequences in the sample. The chain combines TRBV7-3 with TRBJ1-2, with D hard to call. The germline gives CDR1 SGHTA, CDR2 FQGTGA. The CDR3 contains 13 residues. Trimming pared 5 bases from V and 7 bases from J, leaving 14 bases between. As DNA, the CDR3 is TGTGCCAGCAGCCTGACCTCAGGAGGTGGCTACACCTTC. This translates into CASSLTSGGGYTF.

The chain joins TRBV6-5 to TRBJ1-2; D is possibly TRBD1 (5 bases). The CDR3 is 13 residues long. The germline V gene encodes CDR1 MNHEY and CDR2 SVGAGI. Trimming cost V 6 bases and J 4 bases, with 12 bases left between them. This CDR3 reads CASSFTQGYGYTF. DNA for the CDR3: TGTGCCAGCAGCTTCACCCAGGGCTATGGCTACACCTTC.

This sequence joins TRBV4-1 and TRBJ1-5, with 7 nucleotides matching TRBD1. Losses at the gene ends were 2 bases for V and 6 bases for J; bases not matched to a gene: 10. The CDR3 loop spans 16 amino acids. The germline V gene has CDR1 MGHRA and CDR2 YSYEKL. CDR3 region: CASSQLGEGAAQPQHF. In DNA form, the CDR3 reads TGCGCCAGCAGCCAACTCGGGGAGGGGGCGGCTCAGCCCCAGCATTTT.

The chain joins TRBV11-1 to TRBJ2-5, with D possibly being TRBD1 or TRBD2 (6 bases each). Germline V gene lookup returns CDR1 SGHAT and CDR2 FQDESV (reference sequence). Trimming stripped 0 bases from V and 4 bases from J, with 12 bases between. The CDR3 length is 15 residues. CDR3 loop: CASSLAGGRLETQYF. The CDR3, as DNA: TGTGCCAGCAGCTTAGCAGGGGGGCGTTTAGAGACCCAGTACTTC.

This chain links TRBV4-3 with TRBJ1-5; D is uncertain. Germline V lookup: CDR1 LGHNA, CDR2 YSLEER. The length of the CDR3 is 14 residues. The germline V and J ends were trimmed by 0 bases and 5 bases, with 8 bases remaining between them. The DNA of the CDR3 is TGCGCCAGCAGCCAAGATATATATTATCAGCCCCAGCATTTT. Translated, it gives CASSQDIYYQPQHF.

The CDR3 sequence: CASSANTLYGEQFF. CDR3 nucleotides: TGTGCCAGCAGCGCAAACACCCTGTACGGTGAGCAGTTCTTC. V usage is TRBV9 and J usage is TRBJ2-1; no clear D. The CDR3 spans 14 residues. Trimming pared 3 bases from V and 9 bases from J, leaving 16 bases between. The germline V gene encodes CDR1 SGDLS and CDR2 YYNGEE.

The count of this clone is one. CDR3 bases: TGTGCCAGCAGTTACAGTCCTTCTGCTGGCTACACCTTC. Encoded protein: CASSYSPSAGYTF. The V gene is TRBV6-5, the J gene TRBJ1-2, with D unresolved. The CDR3 is made up of 13 amino acids. Germline CDR1 is MNHEY and CDR2 is SVGAGI. Trimming pared 2 bases from V and 7 bases from J, leaving 11 bases between.

The chain uses TRBV28 and TRBJ2-7, with 10 bases lining up with TRBD2. This CDR3 is built from 14 residues. J was trimmed by 0 bases and V by 6 bases; bases with no gene match: 2. The V gene's germline CDR1 is MDHEN and CDR2 SYDVKM. CDR3 bases: TGTGCCAGCAGGCTAGCGGGGGACTCCTACGAGCAGTACTTC. Translated, it gives CASRLAGDSYEQYF.

Notes on this clone: This same CDR3 is encoded by further DNA sequences in the sample. V is TRBV6-5 and J is TRBJ2-7, with TRBD1 as a possible D gene (6 bases). V was cut by 5 bases and J by 4 bases, with 6 bases left in between. Germline lookup yields CDR1 MNHEY and CDR2 SVGAGI. The CDR3 is 11 amino acids. CDR3 DNA sequence: TGTGCCAGCAGTGACAGGTACGAGCAGTACTTC. As protein: CASSDRYEQYF.

The chain has TRBV9 and TRBJ2-2; D uncertain. CDR3 size: 15 residues. Trimming removed 4 bases from V and 0 bases from J, with 10 bases in between. CDR1 is SGDLS, CDR2 YYNGEE, per germline. For the CDR3, the DNA is TGTGCCAGCAGCCATACAGCTACGAACACCGGGGAGCTGTTTTTT. It codes for CASSHTATNTGELFF. The whole variable domain, filled in from reference TRBV9 and TRBJ2-2, reads DSGVTQTPKHLITATGQRVTLRCSPRSGDLSVYWYQQSLDQGLQFLIQYYNGEERAKGNILERFSAQQFPDLHSELNLSSLELGDSALYFCASSHTATNTGELFFGEGSRLTVL.

In this sample, this clone turned up a few times. This chain joins TRBV5-5 and TRBJ1-2; D remains ambiguous. Trimming stripped 0 bases from V and 8 bases from J, with 17 bases between. The CDR3 is made up of 15 amino acids. CDR1 is SGHKS, CDR2 YYEKEE, per germline (reference sequence). DNA of the CDR3: TGTGCCAGCAGCTTGGCCCCGAACTACCAACGGGGCTACACCTTC. Residues: CASSLAPNYQRGYTF.

This clone was recorded once. The chain employs TRBV27 and TRBJ1-1, with D possibly matching TRBD1 (6 bases). The CDR3 runs to 15 residues. The V gene lost 5 bases and the J gene lost 5 bases, with 18 bases spanning the gap. Germline-derived CDR1 and CDR2 are MNHEY and SMNVEV (reference sequence). This CDR3 reads CASSGTGSGNTEAFF. CDR3 DNA sequence: TGTGCCAGCAGTGGCACAGGGTCGGGCAATACTGAAGCTTTCTTT.

This sequence joins TRBV6-1 and TRBJ2-2, with a tentative D call TRBD2 (5 bases). Germline V gene sequence: CDR1 MNHNS, CDR2 SASEGT. The CDR3 length is 16 residues. Trimming shortened V by 3 bases and J by 0 bases, and 11 bases separated the two germline ends. Here the CDR3 DNA reads TGTGCCAGCAGTGACTGGCGGGCCCCGAACACCGGGGAGCTGTTTTTT. Protein: CASSDWRAPNTGELFF.

In regard to this clone: Other DNA sequences within the sample encode an identical CDR3. The J gene is TRBJ1-5, the V gene TRBV10-3; the D is unclear. CDR1 is ENHRY, CDR2 SYGVKD, per germline. The CDR3 consists of 14 residues. V was trimmed by 2 bases and J by 3 bases, leaving 8 bases between them. CDR3 sequence reads: CAISEAVSNQPQHF. The CDR3 nucleotides read TGTGCCATCAGTGAGGCCGTATCCAATCAGCCCCAGCATTTT.

The chain links TRBV9 to TRBJ1-1; 9 bases map to TRBD1. The CDR3 length is 13 residues. Germline CDR1 reads SGDLS; CDR2 reads YYNGEE. J gave up 7 bases and V 3 bases, and 4 bases lay outside the gene matches. CDR3 residues: CASSAGDRVEAFF. CDR3 DNA sequence: TGTGCCAGCAGCGCGGGGGACAGGGTTGAAGCTTTCTTT.

This chain joins TRBV7-8 and TRBJ1-1; D is unclear. Germline V gene data show CDR1 as SGHVS and CDR2 as FQNEAQ. The CDR3 is 13 amino acids. V was trimmed by 2 bases and J by 3 bases, leaving 7 bases between them. The CDR3 sequence is CASSLKVDTEAFF. In nucleotides, the CDR3 is TGTGCCAGCAGCTTAAAGGTGGACACTGAAGCTTTCTTT.

The sample holds one count of this clone. The chain uses TRBV7-6 and TRBJ2-1; D is ambiguous. The CDR3 is 12 residues long. The V end lost 1 base, the J end lost 11 bases, and 9 bases lay between the germline ends. CDR1 SGHVS and CDR2 FNYEAQ come from the germline V gene. The CDR3 here is CASSLVMQKQFF. The CDR3 nucleotides read TGTGCCAGCAGCTTAGTTATGCAGAAGCAGTTCTTC.

The chain employs TRBV5-4 and TRBJ1-4; D remains ambiguous. The CDR3 totals 16 residues. Per germline, CDR1 SGHNT and CDR2 YYREEE (reference sequence). Trimming cost V 3 bases and J 10 bases, with 22 bases left between them. CDR3 protein: CASSSRSAPNVGKLFF. The CDR3 DNA is TGTGCCAGCAGCTCCCGGAGTGCGCCCAATGTGGGAAAACTGTTTTTT.

Only one count was recorded for this clone. The rearrangement joins TRBV9 to TRBJ2-4, with D unclear. The CDR3 runs to 18 residues. The germline V and J ends were trimmed by 3 bases and 3 bases, with 22 bases remaining between them. Germline CDR1 SGDLS, CDR2 YYNGEE. The CDR3 nucleotides are TGTGCCAGCAGCGCCGAAGGTGGTGCCCCCGGCAACAAAAACATTCAGTACTTC. It specifies CASSAEGGAPGNKNIQYF.

The rearrangement uses TRBV27 and TRBJ2-5; possible D gene TRBD1, 6 bases. Trimming shortened V by 6 bases and J by 5 bases, and 22 bases separated the two germline ends. This CDR3 has 16 amino acids. Germline values: CDR1 MNHEY, CDR2 SMNVEV (reference sequence). The CDR3: CASRPEGGFGLETQYF. DNA of the CDR3: TGTGCCAGCAGGCCAGAAGGGGGTTTCGGTCTTGAGACCCAGTACTTC.

The chain combines TRBV5-6 with TRBJ2-6; no clear D. The CDR3 spans 16 residues. The V gene lost 4 bases and the J gene lost 1 base, with 12 bases spanning the gap. The germline CDR1 and CDR2 sequences are SGHDT and YYEEEE. CDR3 DNA sequence: TGTGCCAGCAGCCTACCAACACTTTCTGGGGCCAACGTCCTGACTTTC. This gives the protein CASSLPTLSGANVLTF.

The chain has TRBV7-2 and TRBJ2-2; TRBD2 matches 7 bases. The trim removed 3 bases at V and 5 bases at J, leaving 3 bases unmatched. This CDR3 spans 14 amino acids. CDR1 and CDR2 from the germline V gene are SGHTA and FQGNSA. Here the CDR3 DNA reads TGTGCCAGCAGCTTGGGGGGGTCAACCGGGGAGCTGTTTTTT. Translating it yields CASSLGGSTGELFF.

V gene TRBV6-5 combines with J gene TRBJ2-2; 8 bases match TRBD1. Germline-derived CDR1 and CDR2 are MNHEY and SVGAGI. CDR3 size: 13 residues. J gave up 3 bases and V 8 bases, and 2 bases lay outside the gene matches. Here the CDR3 DNA reads TGTGCCAGCCGGACAGGGTACACCGGGGAGCTGTTTTTT. It specifies CASRTGYTGELFF.

V usage is TRBV6-6 and J usage is TRBJ1-6; D is uncertain. The V gene lost 4 bases and the J gene lost 8 bases, with 6 bases spanning the gap. Germline V gives CDR1 MNHNY, CDR2 SVGAGI (reference sequence). The CDR3 length is 12 residues. The CDR3, as DNA: TGTGCCAGCAGTTCCGGGGATTCACCCCTCCACTTT. Translated: CASSSGDSPLHF.

The chain carries TRBV19 and TRBJ1-5, with a possible D match to TRBD1 (5 bases). This CDR3 comprises 13 residues. Germline V gene data show CDR1 as LNHDA and CDR2 as SQIVND (reference sequence). V was cut by 5 bases and J by 4 bases, with 9 bases left in between. The CDR3 region is CASSSTENQPQHF. The CDR3 nucleotides are TGTGCCAGTAGTTCGACAGAGAATCAGCCCCAGCATTTT.